The 11 T cell receptor beta chains presented below share a single source sample, sequenced in a study of shared clonotypes between healthy human individuals. Generated by immunoSEQ multiplex PCR, the TCRdb table keeps only in-frame clones and is missing some. The sample lists around 430,000 clones; around 79% were seen once. The sequenced sample was PBMCs. The receptor source for this set is a woman aged 40-49 years in good health. Some clones in this sample may be carry-over from other donors' samples.

This clone has only a few counts. The sample has other DNA sequences that encode this CDR3 too. This chain links TRBV6-6 with TRBJ2-7; D is unresolved. The CDR3 extends over 12 amino acids. Per germline, CDR1 MNHNY and CDR2 SVGAGI (reference sequence). Deletions cut 2 bases from V and 3 bases from J, with 5 bases between. CDR3 loop: CASSYSRYEQYF. The CDR3, as DNA: TGTGCCAGCAGTTACAGCCGCTACGAGCAGTACTTC.

This chain uses TRBV5-1 with TRBJ2-1, with D possibly matching TRBD1 (6 bases). Germline CDR1 and CDR2: SGHRS and YFSETQ. Between the trimmed V and J ends, which lost 4 bases and 5 bases, there was a span of 10 bases. CDR3 size: 13 residues. CDR3: CASSGRQDNEQFF. DNA of the CDR3: TGCGCCAGCAGCGGAAGACAGGACAATGAGCAGTTCTTC.

The chain is built from TRBV5-1 and TRBJ2-2; 10 positions match TRBD1. Germline-derived CDR1 and CDR2 are SGHRS and YFSETQ. This CDR3 is 16 amino acids long. The J segment lost 6 bases and the V segment lost 0 bases, leaving 5 bases of the junction unmatched. The CDR3 protein is CASSLAGTGVSGELFF. The CDR3 DNA is TGCGCCAGCAGCTTGGCCGGGACAGGGGTCTCCGGGGAGCTGTTTTTT.

This rearrangement joins TRBV19 to TRBJ2-3, with D perhaps matching TRBD2 (6 bases). This CDR3 has 11 residues. Germline V gene lookup returns CDR1 LNHDA and CDR2 SQIVND (reference sequence). Trimming left V 5 bases short and J 7 bases short, with 7 bases between. The CDR3 loop reads CASSLANTQYF. CDR3 bases: TGTGCCAGTAGTCTAGCGAATACGCAGTATTTT.

The V and J genes are TRBV15 and TRBJ2-5; 8 positions agree with TRBD1. V lost 0 bases, J lost 5 bases, and 5 bases stayed unmatched. This CDR3 has 15 amino acids. CDR1 is LNHNV and CDR2 is YYDKDF in the germline V gene (reference sequence). Here the CDR3 DNA reads TGTGCCACCAGCAGAGAGACGACAGGGGTGGAGACCCAGTACTTC. As protein: CATSRETTGVETQYF.

The chain recombines TRBV11-2 with TRBJ1-5, with 8 bases that match TRBD1. V trimming: 1 base; J trimming: 0 bases; junction bases outside the gene matches: 5. Germline V CDR1 and CDR2: SGHAT, FQNNGV. The CDR3 is made up of 17 amino acids. CDR3 residues: CASSLVAGGSSNQPQHF. CDR3 DNA: TGTGCCAGCAGCTTAGTAGCAGGGGGCAGTAGCAATCAGCCCCAGCATTTT.

The chain combines TRBV11-3 with TRBJ2-1; no definite D call. The ends were cut back, 5 bases at V and 10 bases at J, with 18 bases in the middle. This CDR3 comprises 14 residues. The germline V gene encodes CDR1 SGHNT and CDR2 YENEEA. DNA for the CDR3: TGTGCCAGCAGCCCCACCGCCACCCTCGGGGAGCAGTTCTTC. Translation: CASSPTATLGEQFF.

The V and J genes are TRBV2 and TRBJ2-2; TRBD2 agrees at 8 bases. The CDR3 consists of 14 residues. Germline values: CDR1 SNHLY, CDR2 FYNNEI. J lost 4 bases, V lost 6 bases, and 4 bases had no gene match. This chain's CDR3 is CASRKLAATGELFF. Here the CDR3 DNA reads TGTGCCAGCAGAAAACTAGCGGCCACCGGGGAGCTGTTTTTT.

This clone came up once. The chain links TRBV28 to TRBJ2-7, with D perhaps TRBD2 (6 bases). V shed 3 bases and J shed 3 bases, with 15 bases lying between them. The length of the CDR3 is 15 residues. The germline V gene encodes CDR1 MDHEN and CDR2 SYDVKM. This CDR3 is CASSFTGDFHYEQYF. The CDR3 DNA sequence: TGTGCCAGCAGTTTTACGGGGGACTTTCACTACGAGCAGTACTTC.

This clone was counted a single time. The rearrangement uses TRBV18 and TRBJ2-3; D perhaps matches TRBD1 (5 bases). CDR3 length equals 14 residues. Trimming cost V 4 bases and J 3 bases, with 11 bases left between them. The V gene's germline CDR1 is KGHSH and CDR2 LQKENI. In nucleotides, the CDR3 is TGTGCCAGCTCACTAGGGGCCCGGACAGATACGCAGTATTTT. Its protein is CASSLGARTDTQYF.

The chain has TRBV11-2 and TRBJ2-7; 11 bases are shared with TRBD2. Germline values: CDR1 SGHAT, CDR2 FQNNGV. With V trimmed by 5 bases and J by 6 bases, 3 bases remained unmatched. The CDR3 loop spans 13 amino acids. CDR3 bases: TGTGCCAGCAGCATCGGACTAGCGGGCGAGCAGTACTTC. Translating it yields CASSIGLAGEQYF.